Listed below are T cell receptor gamma chains from one sample, sequenced in a study of gamma-delta chains in newborns, infants, children. TCRdb re-called clones from the reads using CATT. The top ten hold about a sixth of the sample, which has 3,000 to 4,000 gamma-chain clones, about 56% seen once. Sequenced input: blood. The receptor set was obtained from a child who was a newborn, infant or young child, either healthy, febrile or measles-vaccinated (not recorded which). Each CDR3 is given with its conserved first and last residue. Only part of the rows carry a size: once, few, many, or a class if the clone is expanded.

clone size	V gene	J gene	CDR3 DNA	CDR3 protein
few	TRGV9	TRGJ1/TRGJ2	TGTGCCTTGTGGGAGGTGCACAAGAAACTCTTT	CALWEVHKKLF
NA	TRGV4	TRGJ1/TRGJ2	TGTGCCACCTGGGATTCAGATTATAAGAAACTCTTT	CATWDSDYKKLF
NA	TRGV3	TRGJP2	TGTGCCACCTGGGACCCACTCCTGGGGAGTGATTGGATCAAGACGTTT	CATWDPLLGSDWIKTF
NA	TRGV9	TRGJP2	TGTGCCTTGTGGGAATTTGTTGGGAGTAGTGATTGGATCAAGACGTTT	CALWEFVGSSDWIKTF
NA	TRGV4	TRGJ1/TRGJ2	TGTGCCACCTGGGATGGGCCACATTATTATAAGAAACTCTTT	CATWDGPHYYKKLF
few	TRGV9	TRGJP	TGTGCCTTGTGGGAGCTCCAAGAGTTGGGCAAAAAAATCAAGGTATTT	CALWELQELGKKIKVF
few	TRGV9	TRGJ1/TRGJ2	TGTGCCTTGTGGGAGGTGTGGAGTTATAAGAAACTCTTT	CALWEVWSYKKLF
few	TRGV5	TRGJ1/TRGJ2	TGTGCCACCTGGGACAGGCCCTATAAGAAACTCTTT	CATWDRPYKKLF